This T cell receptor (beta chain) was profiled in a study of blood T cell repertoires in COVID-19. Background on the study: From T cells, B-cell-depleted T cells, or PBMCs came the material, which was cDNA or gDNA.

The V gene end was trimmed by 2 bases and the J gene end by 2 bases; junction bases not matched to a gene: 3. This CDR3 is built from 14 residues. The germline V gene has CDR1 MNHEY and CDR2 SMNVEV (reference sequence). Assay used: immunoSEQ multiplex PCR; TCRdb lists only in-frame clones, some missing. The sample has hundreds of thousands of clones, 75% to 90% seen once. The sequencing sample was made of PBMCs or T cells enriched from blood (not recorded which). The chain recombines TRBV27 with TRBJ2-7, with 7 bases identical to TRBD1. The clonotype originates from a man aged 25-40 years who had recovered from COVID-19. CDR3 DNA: TGTGCCAGCAGTTTAACAGGGGCAACCTACGAGCAGTACTTC. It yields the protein CASSLTGATYEQYF.